This TCR beta chain was sequenced for a study of identical twins. TCRdb processed the 5' RACE reads anew with MiXCR; each CDR3 protein has one entry. The table has fewer than 650,000 distinct CDR3 sequences, approximately 10% seen once. About this clonotype itself: The antigen is unknown.

Study-wide results and caveats: Models underestimated how often monozygotic twins shared out-of-frame TCR alpha. Out-of-frame alpha sequences shared by twins were enriched for low generation probability. The study based its conclusions on cross-sectional statistical analysis and did not follow the same donors.

CDR3 size: 15 residues. V was cut by 0 bases and J by 4 bases, with 11 bases left in between. Germline assignment: CDR1 SGHRS and CDR2 YFSETQ. These sequences were also reported in another study, on yellow fever vaccine responses in identical twins. Turning to that study: Twins' vaccine T cell response reportedly gave the appearance of partial convergence and partial personalization.

The sequenced sample was PBMCs. The rearrangement joins TRBV5-1 to TRBJ2-1, with D maybe TRBD1 (6 bases). This clonotype was sampled from a woman younger than 30 in good health. The CDR3 DNA reads as TGCGCCAGCAGCTTGGTCCAGGGGCCATACAATGAGCAGTTCTTC. Encoded protein: CASSLVQGPYNEQFF.